This TCR beta chain was obtained from a study of post-analysis software for immune sequencing data. Points on this clonotype: Its antigen is unidentified.

Unique molecular identifiers had been added to the TCR beta cDNA libraries. TCRdb re-analysed the PCR reads in MiXCR, keeping a single row per CDR3 protein. Found here are 160,000 or so distinct CDR3 sequences, 30% to 45% of them singletons; the top ten hold under 30%. Whole-study results and caveats: Higher frequency in patients than in controls was seen for roughly five TRBV segments, with TRBV5-6, TRBV5-1 and TRBV20-1 among them.

The germline gives CDR1 SGHRS, CDR2 YFSETQ. The CDR3 length is 17 residues. J was trimmed by 6 bases and V by 0 bases; bases with no gene match: 11. The sample here was blood, taken after autologous hematopoietic stem cell transplantation. This chain uses TRBV5-1 with TRBJ2-1, with TRBD2 identical over 8 bases. This clonotype was sampled from a girl aged 10-17 years with multiple sclerosis. The chain's CDR3 is CASSLEGSGIPGNEQFF. CDR3 coding DNA: TGCGCCAGCAGCTTGGAGGGTAGCGGGATCCCAGGCAATGAGCAGTTCTTC.